The 22 T cell receptor beta chains given below trace back to one sample, sequenced in a study of T cell clonotyping in hematopoietic cell transplantation. Specified time point: recipient sample about 28 days before transplant, after cytoreduction. Generated by immunoSEQ multiplex PCR, the TCRdb table keeps only in-frame clones and is missing some. Found here are about 36,000 clones, over 85% of them singletons; the top ten hold roughly 1.6%. Material: peripheral blood mononuclear cells, obtained before stem cell transplant. Receptors were obtained from a man aged 40-49 years with chronic myeloid leukemia. Some clones in this sample may be carry-over from other donors' samples.

V gene TRBV6-5 combines with J gene TRBJ2-1; a possible D gene is TRBD1 (6 bases). The CDR3 contains 12 residues. The V gene's germline CDR1 is MNHEY and CDR2 SVGAGI. Deletions cut 5 bases from V and 9 bases from J, with 11 bases between. The DNA of the CDR3 is TGTGCCAGCAGTCGTACAGGGAGTGAGCAGTTCTTC. Translating gives CASSRTGSEQFF.

In this sample, this clone turned up once. J is TRBJ2-1 and V is TRBV6-6; D call uncertain. Trimming removed 6 bases from V and 5 bases from J, with 17 bases in between. The CDR3 has 15 amino acids. Per the germline V gene, CDR1 is MNHNY and CDR2 is SVGAGI (reference sequence). This CDR3 is CASSPPQTADNEQFF. DNA for the CDR3: TGTGCCAGCAGCCCTCCACAAACCGCGGACAATGAGCAGTTCTTC.

V usage is TRBV7-2 and J usage is TRBJ1-1; D call uncertain. In germline, CDR1 is SGHTA, CDR2 FQGNSA. The CDR3 runs 13 residues. Trimming removed 4 bases from V and 2 bases from J, with 8 bases in between. DNA of the CDR3: TGTGCCAGCAGCTCCCGCGCCAACACTGAAGCTTTCTTT. The encoded protein is CASSSRANTEAFF.

In DNA form, the CDR3 reads TGTGCCAGCAGCCCTTCGACTAACCCAGATACGCAGTATTTT. Its translation is CASSPSTNPDTQYF. V is TRBV6-5 and J is TRBJ2-3; perhaps TRBD2 as D (5 bases). Germline V lookup: CDR1 MNHEY, CDR2 SVGAGI. This CDR3 is 14 amino acids long. Trimming took 6 bases from V and 4 from J, leaving 14 bases between them.

This chain links TRBV9 with TRBJ2-5; a possible D gene is TRBD2 (5 bases). Trimming removed 0 bases at V and 5 bases at J, with 14 bases between. This CDR3 is 15 amino acids long. Per germline, CDR1 SGDLS and CDR2 YYNGEE. CDR3 in DNA: TGTGCCAGCAGCGTAGGAGGGCGGAGAGGCGAGACCCAGTACTTC. Translating gives CASSVGGRRGETQYF.

The sample holds one count of this clone. The chain carries TRBV28 and TRBJ1-2, with D possibly TRBD1 on 6 matching bases. The germline V gene has CDR1 MDHEN and CDR2 SYDVKM. Trimming pared 7 bases from V and 8 bases from J, leaving 23 bases between. This CDR3 has 15 amino acids. In DNA form, the CDR3 reads TGTGCCAGCACCTACGGAAGAGAGGGGGGCGGGGGCTACACCTTC. It codes for CASTYGREGGGGYTF.

This chain joins TRBV4-3 and TRBJ1-2; TRBD1 might be the D (6 bases). Germline V CDR1 and CDR2: LGHNA, YSLEER. Trimming stripped 1 base from V and 4 bases from J, with 10 bases between. CDR3 size: 14 residues. CDR3 in amino acids: CASSQGSGAYGYTF. The DNA of the CDR3 is TGCGCCAGCAGCCAAGGGTCAGGGGCCTATGGCTACACCTTC.

J is TRBJ1-4 and V is TRBV5-6; D uncertain. The V gene's germline CDR1 is SGHDT and CDR2 YYEEEE. V was pared by 2 bases and J by 0 bases, with 5 bases between. The CDR3 is 14 residues long. The CDR3 nucleotides are TGTGCCAGCAGCTTCCTCGCAACTAATGAAAAACTGTTTTTT. Translation gives CASSFLATNEKLFF.

The chain combines TRBV30 with TRBJ2-3, with D perhaps TRBD2 (6 bases). Germline V lookup: CDR1 GTSNPN, CDR2 SVGIG (reference sequence). V was cut by 5 bases and J by 1 base, with 13 bases left in between. CDR3 length: 14 residues. The CDR3 sequence: CAWGLATRTDTQYF. The CDR3 bases are TGTGCCTGGGGTCTAGCGACCCGCACAGATACGCAGTATTTT.

The V call is TRBV28, the J call TRBJ2-4; 12 nucleotides match TRBD1. CDR1 MDHEN and CDR2 SYDVKM come from the germline V gene. The CDR3 runs to 16 residues. V lost 5 bases to trimming and J lost 12 bases; unmatched junction nucleotides: 14. The CDR3 nucleotides read TGTGCCAGCAGTAGGGACAGGGGGCCGGTCAATTCGGGTCAGTACTTC. Protein: CASSRDRGPVNSGQYF.

CDR3 DNA sequence: TGTGCCAGCAGGGGGCGGGAATTAGGATCGCAACAGACCCAGTACTTC. Protein sequence: CASRGRELGSQQTQYF. This sequence joins TRBV2 and TRBJ2-5; D is perhaps TRBD2 (6 bases). CDR3 length: 16 amino acids. Germline CDR1 reads SNHLY; CDR2 reads FYNNEI. Trimming removed 6 bases from V and 6 bases from J, with 23 bases in between.

CDR3 in DNA: TGTGCCAGCAGCTCCATACAGGGGTACACCGGGGAGCTGTTTTTT. Translated, it gives CASSSIQGYTGELFF. The rearrangement joins TRBV9 to TRBJ2-2; 7 nucleotides agree with TRBD1. V shed 4 bases and J 3 bases; nucleotides not matched to a gene: 6. The CDR3 sequence is 15 residues long. The germline V gene has CDR1 SGDLS and CDR2 YYNGEE.

The chain links TRBV27 to TRBJ1-6; possibly TRBD1 for D (5 bases). The CDR3 extends over 16 amino acids. Per the germline V gene, CDR1 is MNHEY and CDR2 is SMNVEV (reference sequence). V lost 1 base and J 7 bases, leaving 14 bases between the germline ends. The CDR3 DNA is TGTGCCAGCAGTTTATTTTCAGGGATCCGAAATTCACCCCTCCACTTT. It specifies CASSLFSGIRNSPLHF.

The rearrangement links TRBV5-4 to TRBJ2-5; D is unresolved. This CDR3 contains 13 residues. V was clipped by 0 bases and J by 5 bases, with 8 bases between them. Germline V gene data show CDR1 as SGHNT and CDR2 as YYREEE (reference sequence). The CDR3 region has the DNA TGTGCCAGCAGCTTGGATCCCGAGGAGACCCAGTACTTC. Protein product: CASSLDPEETQYF.

This chain connects TRBV5-1 to TRBJ2-7, with 10 positions matching TRBD2. This CDR3 region has 16 residues. CDR1 and CDR2 (germline): SGHRS, YFSETQ. J gave up 1 base and V 4 bases, and 8 bases lay outside the gene matches. The CDR3 sequence: CASSRSSGGTSYEQYF. CDR3 nucleotides: TGCGCCAGCAGCCGGAGTAGCGGGGGGACATCCTACGAGCAGTACTTC.

The V call is TRBV7-2, the J call TRBJ1-1; D not resolved. The CDR3 extends over 12 amino acids. Between the trimmed V and J ends, which lost 5 bases and 5 bases, there was a span of 9 bases. The germline CDR1 and CDR2 sequences are SGHTA and FQGNSA. The CDR3 reads CASSPHKTEAFF. CDR3 sequence (DNA): TGTGCCAGCAGCCCCCACAAGACTGAAGCTTTCTTT.

The gene calls are TRBV5-8 and TRBJ2-5; TRBD2 aligns across 14 bases. Per the germline V gene, CDR1 is SGHTS and CDR2 is YDEGEE. This CDR3 is 16 amino acids long. V was clipped by 4 bases and J by 3 bases; unmatched bases: 5. The CDR3 region is CASSLGLAGGEETQYF. Here the CDR3 DNA reads TGTGCCAGCAGCCTCGGACTAGCGGGGGGCGAAGAGACCCAGTACTTC.

V and J are TRBV2 and TRBJ1-5, with TRBD1 as a possible D gene (5 bases). Trimming took off 4 bases at V and 9 bases at J, with 13 bases between the two ends. CDR3 length: 13 residues. CDR1 is SNHLY, CDR2 FYNNEI, per germline. CDR3 nucleotides: TGTGCCAGCAGTGTCAGGGATTTAGGGCCCCAGCATTTT. Its protein is CASSVRDLGPQHF.

The J gene is TRBJ2-2, the V gene TRBV28, with 11 bases that match TRBD2. The CDR3 consists of 15 residues. Looked up from germline, CDR1 is MDHEN and CDR2 is SYDVKM. V lost 5 bases to trimming and J lost 7 bases; unmatched junction nucleotides: 6. The CDR3 here is CASSLSGGAGGELFF. In DNA form, the CDR3 reads TGTGCCAGCAGTCTTAGCGGGGGGGCCGGCGGGGAGCTGTTTTTT.

V usage is TRBV30 and J usage is TRBJ1-2; 8 bases line up with TRBD1. CDR3 length: 14 amino acids. V was clipped by 1 base and J by 4 bases; unmatched bases: 5. Germline assignment: CDR1 GTSNPN and CDR2 SVGIG (reference sequence). CDR3 sequence (DNA): TGTGCCTGGAGTGATGGACAGGGAGGCTATGGCTACACCTTC. It codes for CAWSDGQGGYGYTF.

This chain links TRBV6-1 with TRBJ2-7; the match to TRBD1 covers 8 bases. V trimming: 8 bases; J trimming: 0 bases; junction bases outside the gene matches: 9. The germline gives CDR1 MNHNS, CDR2 SASEGT. This CDR3 region has 15 residues. The CDR3 spells CASWNPGQVSYEQYF. CDR3 nucleotide sequence: TGTGCCAGCTGGAACCCGGGACAGGTCTCCTACGAGCAGTACTTC.

The chain combines TRBV10-3 with TRBJ2-1; D call uncertain. There are 12 residues in the CDR3. CDR1 is ENHRY, CDR2 SYGVKD, per germline. The ends were cut back, 2 bases at V and 7 bases at J, with 6 bases in the middle. CDR3 loop: CAISEMGNEQFF. DNA for the CDR3: TGTGCCATCAGTGAGATGGGAAATGAGCAGTTCTTC.